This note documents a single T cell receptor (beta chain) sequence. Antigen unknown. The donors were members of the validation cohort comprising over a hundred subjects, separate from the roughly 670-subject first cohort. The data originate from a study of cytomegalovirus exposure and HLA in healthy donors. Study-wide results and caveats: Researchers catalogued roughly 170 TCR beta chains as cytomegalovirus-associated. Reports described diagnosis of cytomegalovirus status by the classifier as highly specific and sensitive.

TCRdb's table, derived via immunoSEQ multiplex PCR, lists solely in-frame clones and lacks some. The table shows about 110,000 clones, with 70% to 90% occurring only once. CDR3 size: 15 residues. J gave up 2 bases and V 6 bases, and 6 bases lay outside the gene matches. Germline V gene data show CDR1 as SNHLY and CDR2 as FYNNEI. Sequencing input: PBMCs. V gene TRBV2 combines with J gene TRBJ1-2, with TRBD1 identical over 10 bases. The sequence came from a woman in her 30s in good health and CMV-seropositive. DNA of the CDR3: TGTGCCAGCAGCGCACCGGGACAGGGGAACTATGGCTACACCTTC. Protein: CASSAPGQGNYGYTF.